The next 4 T cell receptor beta chains were all read from a single sample in a study of CD8 T cells in Susac syndrome. RNA in amounts of roughly 0.45 to 1 ug was reverse transcribed with random hexamers. Each CDR3 protein gets one entry after TCRdb re-called the immunoSEQ multiplex PCR reads with MiXCR. This table holds approximately 140,000 distinct CDR3 sequences, around 75% found once. The sequenced sample consisted of CD8+ T cells from PBMCs. Receptor source: a human donor with multiple sclerosis.

The rearrangement links TRBV7-9 to TRBJ2-3; 14 bases line up with TRBD2. The germline V gene has CDR1 SEHNR and CDR2 FQNEAQ (reference sequence). This CDR3 has 19 residues. Trimming took 5 bases from V and 0 from J; bases not matched to a gene: 10. The CDR3 DNA is TGTGCCAGCAGCAAGGGACTAGCGGGAGACGGTTCGAGCACAGATACGCAGTATTTT. Residues: CASSKGLAGDGSSTDTQYF.

The genes are TRBV3-1 and TRBJ2-5; D is possibly TRBD1 or TRBD2 (5 bases each). V was cut by 1 base and J by 0 bases, with 12 bases left in between. The CDR3 covers 16 residues. The germline CDR1 and CDR2 sequences are LGHDT and YNNKEL (reference sequence). The chain's CDR3 is CASSQVAGGHQETQYF. The CDR3 DNA reads TGTGCCAGCAGCCAAGTGGCTGGGGGACACCAAGAGACCCAGTACTTC.

The CDR3: CASTFGGVEQYF. In nucleotides, the CDR3 is TGTGCCAGCACATTCGGCGGGGTCGAGCAGTACTTC. The V and J genes are TRBV7-2 and TRBJ2-7; a possible D gene is TRBD2 (6 bases). The CDR3 loop spans 12 amino acids. Trimming stripped 7 bases from V and 6 bases from J, with 13 bases between. Germline lookup yields CDR1 SGHTA and CDR2 FQGNSA.

This chain joins TRBV5-1 and TRBJ1-1, with TRBD1 identical over 8 bases. Germline trimming cut 4 bases from V and 1 base from J; bases unmatched to any gene: 6. The CDR3 runs 15 residues. Germline V CDR1 and CDR2: SGHRS, YFSETQ. CDR3 residues: CASSLRGQENTEAFF. CDR3 bases: TGCGCCAGCAGCCTGAGGGGACAGGAGAACACTGAAGCTTTCTTT.